A selection of T cell receptor beta chains follows, all from one sample in a study of blood T cell repertoires in COVID-19. Generated by immunoSEQ multiplex PCR, the TCRdb table keeps only in-frame clones and is missing some. The top ten hold roughly 5% of the sample, which has some 190,000 clones, roughly four fifths seen once. Sequenced material: peripheral blood. The receptors derive from a woman in her sixties or seventies with active or convalescent COVID-19. The CDR3 runs from the conserved cysteine through the conserved F or W. The D gene is left open where the match is weak. The size entry is marked missing in some rows and otherwise reads once, few, many or a size class.

clone size	D gene	V gene	J gene	CDR3 protein	CDR3 DNA
.	.	TRBV25-1	TRBJ1-4	CASSAVITGPEKLFF	TGTGCCAGCAGTGCCGTTATAACAGGACCAGAAAAACTGTTTTTT
.	TRBD1	TRBV28	TRBJ1-5	CASSFWGQGNQPQHF	TGTGCCAGCAGTTTTTGGGGACAGGGTAATCAGCCCCAGCATTTT
.	.	TRBV29-1	TRBJ1-3	CSVEDRGFRNTIYF	TGCAGCGTTGAGGATAGGGGCTTTCGAAACACCATATATTTT
.	.	TRBV5-1	TRBJ2-1	CASSFNGAHNEQFF	TGCGCCAGCAGCTTCAACGGAGCCCACAATGAGCAGTTCTTC
.	TRBD2	TRBV12-5	TRBJ2-1	CASGLAAKDLIAGGSHNEQFF	TGTGCTAGTGGTTTGGCGGCCAAGGATCTTATCGCGGGAGGGAGCCACAATGAGCAGTTCTTC
.	.	TRBV27	TRBJ2-3	CASSNLRSSTDTQYF	TGTGCCAGCAGCAACTTACGGAGTTCCACAGATACGCAGTATTTT
.	TRBD1	TRBV19	TRBJ1-2	CASSFREGRGFAGYTF	TGTGCCAGTAGCTTCAGAGAGGGCAGGGGGTTTGCTGGCTACACCTTC
.	TRBD1	TRBV5-1	TRBJ1-1	CASSLAFGQVMNTEAFF	TGCGCCAGCAGCTTGGCCTTTGGACAGGTCATGAACACTGAAGCTTTCTTT
.	TRBD2	TRBV6-5	TRBJ2-1	CASSYGLAGNEQFF	TGTGCCAGCAGTTACGGACTAGCGGGTAATGAGCAGTTCTTC
.	TRBD1	TRBV9	TRBJ1-1	CASSNQEGQGTEAFF	TGTGCCAGCAGCAACCAAGAAGGACAGGGGACTGAAGCTTTCTTT
.	.	TRBV4-1	TRBJ2-7	CASSQDRTGFSYEQYF	TGCGCCAGCAGCCAAGATCGAACAGGGTTCTCCTACGAGCAGTACTTC
.	TRBD2	TRBV29-1	TRBJ2-5	CSVVGGRAGKTQYF	TGCAGCGTTGTAGGCGGGAGGGCCGGAAAGACCCAGTACTTC
once	.	TRBV5-1	TRBJ2-1	CASSLVQGGFDEQFF	TGCGCCAGCAGCTTGGTACAGGGTGGGTTTGATGAGCAGTTCTTC
.	TRBD1	TRBV7-8	TRBJ2-2	CASSLWGQGKGNTGELFF	TGTGCCAGCAGCTTATGGGGACAGGGGAAGGGGAACACCGGGGAGCTGTTTTTT
.	TRBD1	TRBV20-1	TRBJ1-2	CSARGTGGESDGYTF	TGCAGTGCTCGTGGGACAGGGGGTGAGTCCGATGGCTACACCTTC
.	.	TRBV4-1	TRBJ2-3	CASSYGTDTQYF	TGCGCCAGCAGTTATGGCACAGATACGCAGTATTTT
.	.	TRBV3-1/TRBV3-2	TRBJ2-5	CASSLPRGLETQYF	TGTGCCAGCAGCCTACCCCGGGGGTTAGAGACCCAGTACTTC
.	.	TRBV6-5	TRBJ1-1	CASSYGSPGAVAFF	TGTGCCAGCAGTTATGGGAGTCCAGGGGCTGTTGCTTTCTTT
.	.	TRBV12-2	TRBJ1-2	CASRLTGWSNYGYTF	TGTGCAAGTCGCTTGACAGGATGGAGTAACTATGGCTACACCTTC
.	TRBD1	TRBV18	TRBJ1-1	CASSLGQTNTEAFF	TGTGCCAGCTCACTGGGACAGACGAACACTGAAGCTTTCTTT
.	TRBD1	TRBV5-1	TRBJ2-1	CASSFDRGDNEQFF	TGCGCCAGCAGTTTCGACAGGGGGGACAATGAGCAGTTCTTC
.	.	TRBV5-5	TRBJ2-5	CASSRPGTLQETQYF	TGTGCCAGCAGCCGACCCGGGACTCTCCAAGAGACCCAGTACTTC
few	.	TRBV27	TRBJ1-6	CASSHGSVSPLHF	TGTGCCAGCAGTCACGGGAGCGTTTCACCCCTCCACTTT
.	TRBD2	TRBV25-1	TRBJ2-4	CASAPGGWENIQYF	TGTGCCAGCGCCCCGGGGGGTTGGGAAAACATTCAGTACTTC
.	TRBD1	TRBV28	TRBJ2-2	CASSHLGTANTGELFF	TGTGCCAGCAGTCATCTAGGGACAGCTAACACCGGGGAGCTGTTTTTT
.	TRBD1	TRBV19	TRBJ2-3	CASRAPGQGFGDTQYF	TGTGCCAGTAGGGCTCCGGGACAGGGGTTTGGAGATACGCAGTATTTT
.	TRBD1	TRBV28	TRBJ1-4	CASWDRGRKLFF	TGTGCCAGCTGGGACAGGGGGCGAAAACTGTTTTTT
.	TRBD2	TRBV24-1	TRBJ2-2	CATSVGGRVNTGELFF	TGTGCCACCAGTGTGGGCGGGAGGGTAAACACCGGGGAGCTGTTTTTT
.	TRBD2	TRBV7-9	TRBJ2-2	CASSPKRTSGGTGELFF	TGTGCCAGCAGCCCGAAGAGGACTAGCGGGGGGACCGGGGAGCTGTTTTTT
.	.	TRBV18	TRBJ1-1	CASSPHLNTEAFF	TGTGCCAGCTCACCCCACTTGAACACTGAAGCTTTCTTT
.	TRBD1	TRBV15	TRBJ1-1	CATSREILPGQRVTEAFF	TGTGCCACCAGCAGGGAGATCCTTCCGGGACAGCGAGTGACTGAAGCTTTCTTT
.	TRBD1	TRBV5-6	TRBJ2-5	CASSLGGRGNQETQYF	TGTGCCAGCAGCTTGGGTGGCAGGGGGAACCAAGAGACCCAGTACTTC
once	TRBD2	TRBV3-1/TRBV3-2	TRBJ2-7	CASSQASGSYYEQYF	TGTGCCAGCAGCCAAGCTAGCGGGTCTTACTACGAGCAGTACTTC
.	TRBD1	TRBV7-8	TRBJ2-1	CASSPRGPLNEQFF	TGTGCCAGCAGCCCCAGGGGGCCTCTCAATGAGCAGTTCTTC
.	.	TRBV5-4	TRBJ1-6	CASSLGGRAFGNSPLHF	TGTGCCAGCAGCTTGGGAGGGCGCGCCTTTGGTAATTCACCCCTCCACTTT
.	TRBD2	TRBV7-3	TRBJ2-7	CASSLTPGGPGEQYF	TGTGCCAGCAGCTTAACTCCGGGAGGGCCTGGGGAGCAGTACTTC
once	.	TRBV28	TRBJ2-5	CASSSLRRAQETQYF	TGTGCCAGCAGCTCTCTCCGTCGCGCCCAAGAGACCCAGTACTTC
.	.	TRBV28	TRBJ1-1	CASSLRGGNTEAFF	TGTGCCAGCAGTTTAAGGGGGGGTAACACTGAAGCTTTCTTT
.	.	TRBV5-6	TRBJ1-5	CASSFGARSNQPQHF	TGTGCCAGCAGCTTTGGGGCACGGAGCAATCAGCCCCAGCATTTT
.	.	TRBV6-6	TRBJ2-2	CASTPEGPLTGELFF	TGTGCCAGCACCCCGGAGGGGCCCTTGACCGGGGAGCTGTTTTTT
.	.	TRBV11-2	TRBJ1-2	CASSSTPYGYTF	TGTGCCAGCAGCTCGACACCCTATGGCTACACCTTC
.	.	TRBV7-9	TRBJ1-2	CASSLAGGYGYTF	TGTGCCAGCAGCTTAGCAGGGGGCTATGGCTACACCTTC
.	.	TRBV11-3	TRBJ2-1	CASSLESSYNEQFF	TGTGCCAGCAGTCTGGAGAGCTCCTACAATGAGCAGTTCTTC
.	TRBD1	TRBV10-3	TRBJ1-6	CAISQGTGQNSPLHF	TGTGCCATCAGTCAGGGGACAGGGCAAAATTCACCCCTCCACTTT
.	.	TRBV5-1	TRBJ2-5	CASSRQGIVEETQYF	TGCGCCAGCAGCCGCCAGGGTATCGTCGAAGAGACCCAGTACTTC
.	.	TRBV3-1/TRBV3-2	TRBJ2-7	CASSQATYEQYF	TGTGCCAGCAGCCAAGCTACCTACGAGCAGTACTTC
.	.	TRBV6-5	TRBJ1-2	CASTKGAGNYGYTF	TGTGCCAGCACCAAAGGGGCCGGTAACTATGGCTACACCTTC
.	TRBD2	TRBV7-2	TRBJ2-1	CASSTGLAGGFGEQFF	TGTGCCAGCAGCACGGGACTAGCGGGAGGGTTTGGGGAGCAGTTCTTC
.	.	TRBV3-1/TRBV3-2	TRBJ1-1	CASSQGGYEAFF	TGTGCCAGCAGCCAGGGCGGGTATGAAGCTTTCTTT